This note documents a single TCR beta chain sequence. Its specificity is unknown. This specimen belongs to a study of early T cells in non-severe SARS-CoV-2 infection. Study-level results: VDJdb-based annotation leaned toward anti-spike CD8 responses and missed private and CD4 specificities.

One entry per CDR3 protein, called by TCRdb with MiXCR from the 5' RACE reads. This sample yields 25,000 to 40,000 distinct CDR3 sequences, of which approximately 5% are seen a single time; approximately 8.5% belongs to the top ten. The CDR3 is made up of 13 amino acids. V was cut by 3 bases and J by 0 bases, with 7 bases left in between. The germline gives CDR1 SQVTM, CDR2 ANQGSEA. The chain couples TRBV29-1 to TRBJ2-3; D may be TRBD2 (5 bases). The sequenced sample was whole blood. The sequence came from an adult who was a healthcare worker with PCR-confirmed SARS-CoV-2 infection or an uninfected control (not recorded which). This CDR3 is CSVDSGSTDTQYF. The CDR3 coding sequence is TGCAGCGTTGACTCGGGGAGCACAGATACGCAGTATTTT.